This T cell receptor (beta chain) derives from a study of blood T cell repertoires in COVID-19. Study summary: Donors in the United States, Italy and Spain gave samples during acute or convalescent COVID-19. PBMCs, B-cell-depleted T cells, or T cells were the source of the cDNA or gDNA that made up the material.

In the original processing: Reference gene primer amplification gave estimated nucleated cell counts. Some clones are missing from TCRdb's copy, which holds only in-frame ones; the method was immunoSEQ multiplex PCR. V, J and clone size are those of that table, while D and trimming were read from the DNA. The sample includes 53,000 or so clones, around 84% of them seen just once. CDR1 is SGHDT, CDR2 YYEEEE, per germline. The CDR3 covers 13 residues. Trimming pared 5 bases from V and 6 bases from J, leaving 12 bases between. This receptor was identified in a man between 65 and 79 years old with active COVID-19. What was sequenced was peripheral blood. The J gene is TRBJ2-4, the V gene TRBV5-6; maybe TRBD1 (6 bases). The CDR3 bases are TGTGCCAGCAGAACAACCAGGGGAAACATTCAGTACTTC. Translated: CASRTTRGNIQYF. The full variable domain, in which reference TRBV5-6 and TRBJ2-4 provide the parts outside the CDR3, is DAGVTQSPTHLIKTRGQQVTLRCSPKSGHDTVSWYQQALGQGPQFIFQYYEEEERQRGNFPDRFSGHQFPNYSSELNVNALLLGDSALYLCASRTTRGNIQYFGAGTRLSVL.